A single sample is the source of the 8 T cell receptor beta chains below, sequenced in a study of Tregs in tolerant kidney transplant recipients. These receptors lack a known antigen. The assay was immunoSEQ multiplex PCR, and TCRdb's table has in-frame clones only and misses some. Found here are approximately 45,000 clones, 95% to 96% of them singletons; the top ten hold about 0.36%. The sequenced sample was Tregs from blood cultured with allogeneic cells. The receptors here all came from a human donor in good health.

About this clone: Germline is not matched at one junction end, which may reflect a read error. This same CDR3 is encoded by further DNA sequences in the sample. DNA for the CDR3: TGTGCCAGCAGTATTACAGGGTCTTTCACTGAAGCCTTCTTT. Translating it yields CASSITGSFTEAFF. The rearrangement uses TRBV6-6 and TRBJ1-1; perhaps TRBD1 as D (6 bases). CDR1 is MNHNY, CDR2 SVGAGI, per germline (reference sequence). CDR3 length: 14 amino acids.

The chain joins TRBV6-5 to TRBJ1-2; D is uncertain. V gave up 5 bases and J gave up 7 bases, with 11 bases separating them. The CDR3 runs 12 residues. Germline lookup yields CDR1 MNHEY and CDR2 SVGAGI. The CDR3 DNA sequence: TGTGCCAGCAGTCAAGCTGGAAGTGGCTACACCTTC. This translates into CASSQAGSGYTF.

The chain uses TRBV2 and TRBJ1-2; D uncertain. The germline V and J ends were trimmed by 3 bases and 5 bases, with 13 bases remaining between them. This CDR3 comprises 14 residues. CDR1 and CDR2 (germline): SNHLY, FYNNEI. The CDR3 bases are TGTGCCAGCAGTGAGCGCAGAGAATTATATGGCTACACCTTC. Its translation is CASSERRELYGYTF.

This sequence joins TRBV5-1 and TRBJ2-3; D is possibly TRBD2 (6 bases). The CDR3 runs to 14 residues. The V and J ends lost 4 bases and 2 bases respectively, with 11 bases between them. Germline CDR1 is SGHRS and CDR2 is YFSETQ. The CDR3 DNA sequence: TGCGCCAGCAGCGTCGCGGGGAACACAGATACGCAGTATTTT. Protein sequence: CASSVAGNTDTQYF.

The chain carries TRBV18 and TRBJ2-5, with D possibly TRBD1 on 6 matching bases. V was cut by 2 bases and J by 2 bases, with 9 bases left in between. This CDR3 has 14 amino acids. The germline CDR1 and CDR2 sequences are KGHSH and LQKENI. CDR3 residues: CASSPLGTQETQYF. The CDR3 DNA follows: TGTGCCAGCTCACCATTGGGGACACAAGAGACCCAGTACTTC.

In DNA form, the CDR3 reads TGCGCCAGCAGCCCACAGGGACCTCCAAACTATGGCTACACCTTC. Translated: CASSPQGPPNYGYTF. This chain uses TRBV5-1 with TRBJ1-2; TRBD1 is a possible D gene (6 bases). Germline CDR1 SGHRS, CDR2 YFSETQ. Trimming stripped 4 bases from V and 2 bases from J, with 15 bases between. The CDR3 covers 15 residues.

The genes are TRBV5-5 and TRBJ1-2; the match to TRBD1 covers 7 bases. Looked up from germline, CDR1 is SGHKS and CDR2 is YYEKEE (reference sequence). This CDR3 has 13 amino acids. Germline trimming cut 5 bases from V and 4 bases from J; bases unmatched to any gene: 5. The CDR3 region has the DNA TGTGCCAGCAGTCATCCAGGGGGCTATGGCTACACCTTC. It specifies CASSHPGGYGYTF.

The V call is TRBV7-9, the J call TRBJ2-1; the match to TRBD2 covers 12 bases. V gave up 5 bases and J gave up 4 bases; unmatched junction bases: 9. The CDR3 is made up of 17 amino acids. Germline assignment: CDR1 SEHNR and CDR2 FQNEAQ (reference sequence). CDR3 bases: TGTGCCAGCAGCCCCCGAGTAGGGACTAGCGGGTACAATGAGCAGTTCTTC. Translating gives CASSPRVGTSGYNEQFF.